Sequencing of this T cell receptor (beta chain) was carried out in a study of CD8 T cells in Susac syndrome. Reverse transcription used roughly 0.5 to 1 ug RNA and random hexamers. Amplification of TCR beta CDR3 was carried out by immunoSEQ multiplex PCR, which covered 54 Vbeta and 13 Jbeta segments. MiXCR was run by TCRdb on the immunoSEQ multiplex PCR reads, yielding one entry per CDR3 protein. The top ten clones hold 0.09% to 0.1% of a sample with about 160,000 distinct CDR3 sequences, roughly 94% of them seen once. This clonotype was observed a single time. This CDR3 spans 16 amino acids. With 5 bases removed from V and 4 bases from J, the gap between germline ends came to 23 bases. Germline V gives CDR1 SQVTM, CDR2 ANQGSEA.

This clonotype was sampled from a human donor with multiple sclerosis. V gene TRBV29-1 combines with J gene TRBJ1-2; D gene ambiguous. Input material: CD4+ T cells from PBMCs. CDR3 DNA sequence: TGCAGCGTTATCCCGATCGTAGGAGGCCTATTCTATGGCTACACCTTC. Its translation: CSVIPIVGGLFYGYTF.